Shown below are 30 T cell receptor beta chains from a single sample sequenced in a study of graft-versus-host responses after intestinal transplantation. These TCRs are of unknown antigen specificity. Only in-frame clones appear in the TCRdb table, and some are missing; sequencing was by immunoSEQ multiplex PCR. Of under 85,000 clones in the sample, 85% to 95% were seen once. Here the sequenced sample was unstimulated CD8+ T cells sorted from spleen or lymph node cells, taken before intestinal transplant. These receptor sequences come from a human donor who received an intestinal transplant.

This clone has more than one count but fewer than ten. J is TRBJ1-4 and V is TRBV18, with D unresolved. Germline CDR1 and CDR2: KGHSH and LQKENI. Trimming took off 2 bases at V and 5 bases at J, with 3 bases between the two ends. This CDR3 is 12 amino acids long. The CDR3 DNA follows: TGTGCCAGCTCACCATACAATGAAAAACTGTTTTTT. It codes for CASSPYNEKLFF.

The chain recombines TRBV18 with TRBJ2-7; perhaps TRBD2 as D (6 bases). The CDR3 loop spans 14 amino acids. Germline loops: CDR1 KGHSH, CDR2 LQKENI. V dropped 3 bases and J dropped 3 bases, with 12 bases sitting between them. The chain's CDR3 is CASSPGGGNYEQYF. The CDR3 nucleotides are TGTGCCAGCTCACCTGGTGGGGGGAACTACGAGCAGTACTTC.

The V gene is TRBV28, the J gene TRBJ2-7; no reliable D call. From germline, CDR1 is MDHEN and CDR2 SYDVKM. V shed 6 bases and J shed 2 bases, with 17 bases lying between them. The CDR3 consists of 15 residues. The CDR3, as DNA: TGTGCCAGCAGATCTCCGCCGGGTGTAACCTACGAGCAGTACTTC. It yields the protein CASRSPPGVTYEQYF.

The chain has TRBV11-3 and TRBJ2-1; tentatively, D is TRBD2 (6 bases). Trimming left V 5 bases short and J 2 bases short, with 13 bases between. Germline V gene lookup returns CDR1 SGHNT and CDR2 YENEEA. The CDR3 is made up of 15 amino acids. This CDR3 reads CASSTRDSPYNEQFF. The CDR3 bases are TGTGCCAGCAGCACGCGGGACTCTCCCTACAATGAGCAGTTCTTC.

This chain links TRBV19 with TRBJ1-1, with D possibly being TRBD1 (6 bases). The length of the CDR3 is 17 residues. Trimming removed 5 bases at V and 3 bases at J, with 22 bases between. CDR1 and CDR2 from the germline V gene are LNHDA and SQIVND (reference sequence). The CDR3 spells CASSVQGRVPTHTEAFF. The CDR3 DNA is TGTGCCAGTAGTGTACAGGGCCGGGTCCCCACACACACTGAAGCTTTCTTT.

The chain links TRBV19 to TRBJ1-2; no firm D call. CDR3 length: 12 residues. Trimming removed 3 bases from V and 4 bases from J, with 6 bases in between. Germline V gives CDR1 LNHDA, CDR2 SQIVND (reference sequence). The CDR3 here is CASSMSSYGYTF. The CDR3, as DNA: TGTGCCAGTAGTATGTCTAGCTATGGCTACACCTTC.

V is TRBV7-9 and J is TRBJ2-7, with D possibly TRBD1 on 6 matching bases. The CDR3 has 14 amino acids. Per the germline V gene, CDR1 is SEHNR and CDR2 is FQNEAQ (reference sequence). V shed 5 bases and J shed 2 bases, with 13 bases lying between them. The CDR3 bases are TGTGCCAGCAGCCTTACCGGGACAACCTACGAGCAGTACTTC. It codes for CASSLTGTTYEQYF.

The V gene is TRBV2, the J gene TRBJ1-1; a possible D gene is TRBD1 (6 bases). CDR3 length: 14 residues. Trimming shortened V by 3 bases and J by 7 bases, and 15 bases separated the two germline ends. Germline V lookup: CDR1 SNHLY, CDR2 FYNNEI. DNA for the CDR3: TGTGCCAGCAGTGAGAAGACAGGAGGGGGTGAAGCTTTCTTT. Encoded protein: CASSEKTGGGEAFF.

V gene TRBV27 combines with J gene TRBJ1-5, with D perhaps TRBD1 (6 bases). CDR3 length: 14 amino acids. CDR1 and CDR2 (germline): MNHEY, SMNVEV (reference sequence). The V and J ends lost 4 bases and 3 bases respectively, with 10 bases between them. CDR3 sequence reads: CASSSGQINQPQHF. In DNA form, the CDR3 reads TGTGCCAGCAGTTCGGGACAAATCAATCAGCCCCAGCATTTT.

The chain employs TRBV27 and TRBJ2-7, with 8 positions matching TRBD1. From germline, CDR1 is MNHEY and CDR2 SMNVEV (reference sequence). After removal of 6 bases from V and 0 bases from J, the junction contained 4 bases not matched to a gene. The CDR3 is made up of 14 amino acids. CDR3 in amino acids: CASSPGQVSYEQYF. The CDR3 region has the DNA TGTGCCAGCAGCCCGGGACAGGTCTCCTACGAGCAGTACTTC.

The V gene is TRBV2, the J gene TRBJ2-3; 9 bases map to TRBD1. The ends lost 0 bases at V and 4 bases at J; junction bases unmatched: 5. Per germline, CDR1 SNHLY and CDR2 FYNNEI. The CDR3 length is 16 residues. CDR3 sequence: CASSEARTGDADTQYF. The CDR3, as DNA: TGTGCCAGCAGTGAAGCGAGGACAGGGGACGCAGATACGCAGTATTTT.

Worth noting for this clone: In the same sample, other DNA sequences code for this CDR3. The chain is built from TRBV5-1 and TRBJ2-7; 8 nucleotides line up with TRBD1. V shed 1 base and J 0 bases; nucleotides not matched to a gene: 3. The CDR3 loop spans 15 amino acids. Germline V gene lookup returns CDR1 SGHRS and CDR2 YFSETQ. This CDR3 reads CASSLTGGSSYEQYF. The DNA for the CDR3 is TGCGCCAGCAGCTTGACAGGGGGAAGCTCCTACGAGCAGTACTTC.

This chain connects TRBV5-5 to TRBJ2-1; 9 bases align to TRBD1. This CDR3 is 15 amino acids long. The ends lost 4 bases at V and 5 bases at J; junction bases unmatched: 7. Looked up from germline, CDR1 is SGHKS and CDR2 is YYEKEE (reference sequence). The DNA for the CDR3 is TGTGCCAGCAGCACCGGACAGGGGTCGAACAATGAGCAGTTCTTC. Translated: CASSTGQGSNNEQFF.

This chain joins TRBV6-5 and TRBJ1-1, with D possibly TRBD1 on 6 matching bases. Trimming removed 0 bases from V and 6 bases from J, with 8 bases in between. This CDR3 is built from 13 residues. Germline V lookup: CDR1 MNHEY, CDR2 SVGAGI. The CDR3 sequence: CASSYSRGAEAFF. CDR3 in DNA: TGTGCCAGCAGTTACTCCAGGGGTGCTGAAGCTTTCTTT.

The rearrangement joins TRBV9 to TRBJ2-3; 8 bases are shared with TRBD2. This CDR3 contains 15 residues. With V trimmed by 1 base and J by 5 bases, 6 bases remained unmatched. Germline CDR1 is SGDLS and CDR2 is YYNGEE. Written as DNA, the CDR3 is TGTGCCAGCAGCGTATACGGGAGGGCCTTAGATACGCAGTATTTT. It specifies CASSVYGRALDTQYF.

The chain couples TRBV4-1 to TRBJ2-1; 10 positions match TRBD1. In germline, CDR1 is MGHRA, CDR2 YSYEKL. J gave up 7 bases and V 2 bases, and 14 bases lay outside the gene matches. CDR3 length: 18 residues. DNA of the CDR3: TGCGCCAGCAGCCAAATGTCCTACGGGACAGGGGACGGGAATGAGCAGTTCTTC. Translating gives CASSQMSYGTGDGNEQFF.

The chain has TRBV15 and TRBJ2-4; D is perhaps TRBD1 (5 bases). The germline V gene has CDR1 LNHNV and CDR2 YYDKDF (reference sequence). The CDR3 is made up of 18 amino acids. Trimming shortened V by 0 bases and J by 2 bases, and 17 bases separated the two germline ends. The CDR3 DNA reads TGTGCCACCAGCAGAGATCCCCGCATCTGGGGCCCCAAAAACATTCAGTACTTC. Translating it yields CATSRDPRIWGPKNIQYF.

CDR3 amino acids: CASSLGQGIYEQYF. CDR3 DNA: TGCGCCAGCAGCCTGGGACAGGGAATCTACGAGCAGTACTTC. The rearrangement links TRBV4-1 to TRBJ2-7; 9 bases agree with TRBD1. The CDR3 runs to 14 residues. V lost 4 bases, J lost 3 bases, and 4 bases stayed unmatched. Germline V gene data show CDR1 as MGHRA and CDR2 as YSYEKL.

V and J are TRBV28 and TRBJ2-7; D is possibly TRBD2 (5 bases). This CDR3 has 14 amino acids. Germline assignment: CDR1 MDHEN and CDR2 SYDVKM. With 2 bases removed from V and 3 bases from J, the gap between germline ends came to 11 bases. CDR3 DNA: TGTGCCAGCAGTTTAGCGGGCGGCGGCTACGAGCAGTACTTC. Translating it yields CASSLAGGGYEQYF.

V gene TRBV5-4 combines with J gene TRBJ1-1; 8 bases match TRBD1. CDR3 length equals 17 residues. V shed 1 base and J 0 bases; nucleotides not matched to a gene: 8. Per the germline V gene, CDR1 is SGHNT and CDR2 is YYREEE (reference sequence). The CDR3 here is CASSLWQGAELNTEAFF. Written as DNA, the CDR3 is TGTGCCAGCAGCTTGTGGCAGGGGGCGGAATTGAACACTGAAGCTTTCTTT.

The genes are TRBV30 and TRBJ1-5; D not certain. Between the trimmed V and J ends, which lost 4 bases and 3 bases, there was a span of 10 bases. The germline V gene encodes CDR1 GTSNPN and CDR2 SVGIG (reference sequence). The CDR3 has 13 residues. This CDR3 reads CAWTLDSNQPQHF. CDR3 sequence (DNA): TGTGCCTGGACTCTAGACTCCAATCAGCCCCAGCATTTT.

The chain is built from TRBV29-1 and TRBJ2-5; the match to TRBD1 covers 8 bases. CDR3 length equals 18 residues. Germline values: CDR1 SQVTM, CDR2 ANQGSEA. After removal of 5 bases from V and 0 bases from J, the junction contained 17 bases not matched to a gene. The chain's CDR3 is CSVNEKGRGPIYQETQYF. As DNA, the CDR3 is TGCAGCGTTAACGAAAAGGGCAGGGGGCCGATTTACCAAGAGACCCAGTACTTC.

The chain couples TRBV5-1 to TRBJ2-7; 7 positions match TRBD1. The length of the CDR3 is 19 residues. CDR1 is SGHRS, CDR2 YFSETQ, per germline. Trimming removed 2 bases from V and 3 bases from J; junction bases left unmatched: 20. The CDR3 loop reads CASSFDRVFPYYYYYEQYF. The DNA for the CDR3 is TGCGCCAGCAGCTTCGACAGGGTTTTTCCCTACTACTACTACTACGAGCAGTACTTC.

This clone occurred once. This rearrangement joins TRBV4-2 to TRBJ1-3; perhaps TRBD1 as D (5 bases). V lost 1 base and J lost 1, with 14 bases in between. CDR1 LGHNA and CDR2 YNFKEQ come from the germline V gene. The CDR3 is 17 residues long. CDR3 nucleotides: TGTGCCAGCAGCCAAGGTCCCGTGGGGGTGTCTGGAAACACCATATATTTT. Translated, it gives CASSQGPVGVSGNTIYF.

With respect to this clone: The junction shows a germline mismatch at one end, possibly a read error. This chain uses TRBV27 with TRBJ2-5; TRBD1 might be the D (6 bases). The CDR3 sequence is 11 residues long. Per germline, CDR1 MNHEY and CDR2 SMNVEV (reference sequence). This CDR3 reads CASTLGGIHYF. CDR3 in DNA: TGTGCCAGCACTTTAGGGGGAATCCATTACTTC.

The V gene is TRBV28, the J gene TRBJ1-5, with D possibly matching TRBD1 (6 bases). V was pared by 3 bases and J by 12 bases, with 15 bases between. The CDR3 consists of 13 residues. Germline V gene sequence: CDR1 MDHEN, CDR2 SYDVKM. CDR3 coding DNA: TGTGCCAGCAGTTTCGGACAGAGTATCAGCCAGCATTTT. Translating it yields CASSFGQSISQHF.

This chain joins TRBV11-2 and TRBJ2-7, with a tentative D call TRBD2 (6 bases). Germline CDR1 SGHAT, CDR2 FQNNGV. This CDR3 is built from 15 residues. Trimming cost V 5 bases and J 0 bases, with 14 bases left between them. The CDR3 reads CASSGGLPSSYEQYF. The CDR3 nucleotides are TGTGCCAGCAGCGGGGGACTCCCGAGCTCCTACGAGCAGTACTTC.

The chain is built from TRBV5-6 and TRBJ2-7; D perhaps matches TRBD2 (6 bases). V lost 7 bases and J lost 1, with 15 bases in between. Germline values: CDR1 SGHDT, CDR2 YYEEEE. The CDR3 contains 14 residues. This CDR3 is CASSPGVNSYEQYF. The CDR3 DNA reads TGTGCCAGCTCCCCGGGGGTCAATTCCTACGAGCAGTACTTC.

Notes on this clone: A read error may produce the germline difference seen at one junction end. The CDR3 loop reads CASSIQGATGAFF. CDR3 sequence (DNA): TGTGCCAGTAGTATACAGGGGGCCACTGGAGCTTTCTTT. The chain joins TRBV19 to TRBJ1-1; 8 bases fit TRBD1. Germline-derived CDR1 and CDR2 are LNHDA and SQIVND (reference sequence). This CDR3 has 13 amino acids.

The chain has TRBV19 and TRBJ1-5, with 8 bases identical to TRBD1. The CDR3 contains 15 residues. Germline values: CDR1 LNHDA, CDR2 SQIVND (reference sequence). V lost 5 bases and J lost 6; bases outside the gene matches: 9. This CDR3 is CASSADRGSGQPQHF. The CDR3 nucleotides read TGTGCCAGTAGTGCAGACAGGGGAAGCGGTCAGCCCCAGCATTTT.